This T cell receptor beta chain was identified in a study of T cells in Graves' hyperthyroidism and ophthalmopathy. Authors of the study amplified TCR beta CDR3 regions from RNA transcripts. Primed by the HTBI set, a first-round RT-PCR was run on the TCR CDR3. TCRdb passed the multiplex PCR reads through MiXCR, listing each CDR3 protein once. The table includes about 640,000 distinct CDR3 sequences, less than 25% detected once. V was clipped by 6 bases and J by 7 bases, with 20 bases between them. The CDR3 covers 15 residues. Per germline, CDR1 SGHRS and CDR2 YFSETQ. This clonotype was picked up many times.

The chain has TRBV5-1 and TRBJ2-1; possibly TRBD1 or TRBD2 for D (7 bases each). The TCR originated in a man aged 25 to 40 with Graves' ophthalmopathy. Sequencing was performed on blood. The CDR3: CASIRGGGSGNEQFF. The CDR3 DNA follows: TGCGCCAGCATCAGGGGGGGCGGGTCAGGGAATGAGCAGTTCTTC.